Listed here is a single T cell receptor (beta chain). Its target is not known. Germline assignment: CDR1 MNHEY and CDR2 SMNVEV (reference sequence). The CDR3 sequence is 15 residues long. V lost 1 base and J 3 bases, leaving 10 bases between the germline ends. This sample is part of a study of cytomegalovirus exposure and HLA in healthy donors. Study-wide results and caveats: The study assumed roughly uniform donor sequencing depth for presence/absence analyses. Association of a missense DCLRE1C variant with TCR beta V- and J-gene trimming was reported in a later analysis.

Primers for the PCR totalled 60 Vbeta and 13 Jbeta. Only in-frame clones appear in the TCRdb table, and some are missing; sequencing was by immunoSEQ multiplex PCR. Here the sample spans roughly 120,000 clones, around 75% being singletons. Sequencing used PBMCs. This receptor was taken from a man aged 55 to 69 in good health and CMV-seropositive. The chain combines TRBV27 with TRBJ2-1; maybe TRBD1 (6 bases). CDR3 in amino acids: CASSLYQGSYNEQFF. CDR3 bases: TGTGCCAGCAGTTTATACCAGGGGAGCTACAATGAGCAGTTCTTC.